Included here is one T cell receptor (beta chain) sequence, with context. Its matching antigen is unknown. The sample belongs to a study of T-cell reconstitution after alpha-beta-depleted transplantation in children. J was trimmed by 11 bases and V by 1 base; bases with no gene match: 7. The germline gives CDR1 SNHLY, CDR2 FYNNEI. This CDR3 has 14 residues. Study outcomes and limitations: Diversity and T-cell counts at one year after transplant derived mostly from new T cells.

Construction of the TCRbeta library involved unique molecular identifiers. TCRdb reprocessed the PCR reads with MiXCR, giving one entry per CDR3 protein. The sample contains 580,000 or so distinct CDR3 sequences, roughly 24% of which appear only once. The chain uses TRBV2 and TRBJ2-3; 9 bases are a match to TRBD1. Here the sequenced sample was PBMCs, mostly from graft donor cells, taken 360 days after TCRalphabeta/CD19-depleted stem cell transplant. This sequence originates from a boy younger than two who had a stem cell transplant for acute myeloid leukemia, so the T cells may come from the graft donor. The CDR3: CASSEDRGHMKQYF. The CDR3, as DNA: TGTGCCAGCAGTGAAGACAGGGGGCATATGAAGCAGTATTTT.